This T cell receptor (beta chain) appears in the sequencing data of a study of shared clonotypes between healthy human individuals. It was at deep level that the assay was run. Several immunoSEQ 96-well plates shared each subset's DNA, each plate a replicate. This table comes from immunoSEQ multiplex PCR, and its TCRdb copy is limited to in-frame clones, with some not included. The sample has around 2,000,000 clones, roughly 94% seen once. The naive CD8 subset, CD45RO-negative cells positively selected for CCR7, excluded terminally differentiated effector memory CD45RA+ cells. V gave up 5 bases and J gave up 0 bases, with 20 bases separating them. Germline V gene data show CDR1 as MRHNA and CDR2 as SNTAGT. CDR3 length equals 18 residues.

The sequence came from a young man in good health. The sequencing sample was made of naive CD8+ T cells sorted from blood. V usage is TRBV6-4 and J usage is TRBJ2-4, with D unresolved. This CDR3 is CASSPTFNAALAKNIQYF. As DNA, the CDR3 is TGTGCCAGCAGTCCCACCTTTAACGCGGCCCTAGCCAAAAACATTCAGTACTTC.